Presented here are 16 T cell receptor beta chains from one specimen sequenced in a study of Tregs in tolerant kidney transplant recipients. Profiling relied on immunoSEQ multiplex PCR, and the TCRdb table lists in-frame clones only, not all of them. This sample's clone table lists some 31,000 clones. Sequencing used CD8+ T cells from blood, obtained before the transplant. The receptors were gathered from a human donor who received a combined kidney and bone marrow transplant.

Worth noting for this clone: The CDR3 end falls 3 residues outside the read, so it is completed with the germline J gene. The chain carries TRBV10-3 and TRBJ2-7, with 8 bases that match TRBD1. The germline V gene has CDR1 ENHRY and CDR2 SYGVKD. V lost 0 bases and J lost 4; bases outside the gene matches: 2. This CDR3 contains 14 residues. The sequenced CDR3 bases are TGTGCCATCAGTGAGTCCGGACAGGGTTACGAG. Translated: CAISESGQGYE. The entire CDR3 is CAISESGQGYEQYF.

Comment on this clone: The read falls 3 residues short of the CDR3 end, and the missing part is taken from the germline J gene. V usage is TRBV11-2 and J usage is TRBJ1-4, with 8 bases matching TRBD1. The germline V gene has CDR1 SGHAT and CDR2 FQNNGV. V was clipped by 3 bases and J by 8 bases; unmatched bases: 8. There are 15 residues in the CDR3. The sequenced CDR3 bases are TGTGCCAGCAGCTTTTTGACAGGGGCGGACGAAAAA. This sequence encodes CASSFLTGADEK. The whole CDR3 reads CASSFLTGADEKLFF.

Regarding this clone: The read is 3 residues too short to cover the CDR3 end, so that end is filled in from the germline J gene. The J gene is TRBJ2-5, the V gene TRBV18, with TRBD2 matching 9 bases. The CDR3 is 14 amino acids. Trimming cost V 3 bases and J 1 base; bases outside gene matches: 0. CDR1 is KGHSH, CDR2 LQKENI, per germline. CDR3 sequence reads: CASSPTSGQETQYF. CDR3 bases read: TGTGCCAGCTCACCGACTAGCGGCCAAGAGACC.

Concerning this clone: Read data end 3 residues before the CDR3 end; the end is taken from the germline J gene. V is TRBV7-2 and J is TRBJ2-5; maybe TRBD1 (5 bases). The germline V and J ends were trimmed by 7 bases and 2 bases, with 17 bases remaining between them. Germline V gene sequence: CDR1 SGHTA, CDR2 FQGNSA. CDR3 length equals 15 residues. CDR3 protein: CASINLRGPQETQYF. The DNA read from the CDR3 is TGTGCCAGCATCAACTTAAGGGGTCCACAAGAGACC.

As for this clone: The sequenced fragment ends 3 residues before the CDR3 boundary, so the rest is inferred from the germline J gene. This chain joins TRBV7-2 and TRBJ2-7, with unresolved D. Trimming stripped 5 bases from V and 3 bases from J, with 11 bases between. The CDR3 runs to 13 residues. CDR1 and CDR2 (germline): SGHTA, FQGNSA. The part of the CDR3 DNA that was read is TGTGCCAGCAGCCCTAACCTCCTCTACGAG. Amino acid sequence: CASSPNLLYE. The full CDR3 is CASSPNLLYEQYF.

Worth noting for this clone: The read halts 3 residues ahead of the CDR3 end, with the missing end drawn from the germline J gene. The V call is TRBV30, the J call TRBJ1-5; possibly TRBD1 for D (5 bases). Trimming pared 0 bases from V and 9 bases from J, leaving 21 bases between. CDR3 length equals 16 residues. The V gene's germline CDR1 is GTSNPN and CDR2 SVGIG (reference sequence). The CDR3 reads CAWSVPQAGWIMPQHF. The DNA read from the CDR3 is TGTGCCTGGAGTGTACCTCAGGCAGGGTGGATTATGCCC.

As regards this clone: The CDR3 end is not reached by the read, which stops 3 residues before it; the germline J gene fills it in. The chain links TRBV19 to TRBJ2-1, with D perhaps TRBD2 (5 bases). The CDR3 sequence is 11 residues long. CDR1 and CDR2 (germline): LNHDA, SQIVND (reference sequence). V lost 4 bases, J lost 8 bases, and 6 bases lay in between. CDR3 DNA (partial): TGTGCCAGTAGTAGGACTCATGAG. Translated: CASSRTHE. The entire CDR3 is CASSRTHEQFF.

With respect to this clone: The read ends 3 residues early relative to the CDR3; the germline J gene fills the gap. V gene TRBV7-8 combines with J gene TRBJ2-7; 11 nucleotides align to TRBD1. J was trimmed by 6 bases and V by 2 bases; bases with no gene match: 3. The germline gives CDR1 SGHVS, CDR2 FQNEAQ. This CDR3 contains 14 residues. CDR3 residues: CASSLPGQGVEQYF. CDR3 DNA (partial): TGTGCCAGCAGCTTACCGGGACAGGGGGTCGAG.

Worth noting for this clone: The read gets to within 3 residues of the CDR3 end, and the germline J gene fills in the rest. The J gene is TRBJ2-2, the V gene TRBV19; 10 bases align to TRBD2. J gave up 3 bases and V 7 bases, and 5 bases lay outside the gene matches. The CDR3 loop spans 15 amino acids. Germline V lookup: CDR1 LNHDA, CDR2 SQIVND (reference sequence). The CDR3 spells CASKASGSYTGELFF. The part of the CDR3 DNA that was read is TGTGCCAGTAAGGCTAGCGGGAGTTACACCGGGGAG. Full variable domain (outside the CDR3, taken from reference TRBV19 and TRBJ2-2): DGGITQSPKYLFRKEGQNVTLSCEQNLNHDAMYWYRQDPGQGLRLIYYSQIVNDFQKGDIAEGYSVSREKKESFPLTVTSAQKNPTAFYLCASKASGSYTGELFFGEGSRLTVL.

The CDR3 here is CASSYSRVFEQYF. The sequenced part of the CDR3 DNA is TGTGCCAGCAGTTACTCCAGGGTCTTCGAG. The rearrangement uses TRBV6-2 or TRBV6-3 and TRBJ2-7, with D possibly being TRBD1 (5 bases). The CDR3 end is not reached by the read, which stops 3 residues before it; the germline J gene fills it in. Germline CDR1 reads MNHEY; CDR2 reads SVGEGT. This CDR3 has 13 residues. Trimming stripped 0 bases from V and 6 bases from J, with 9 bases between.

On this clone: The read finishes 3 residues shy of the CDR3 end, and the germline J gene is used to complete it. The rearrangement uses TRBV29-1 and TRBJ2-7; D assignment may be TRBD1 or TRBD2 (8 bases each). Between the trimmed V and J ends, which lost 5 bases and 6 bases, there was a span of 26 bases. This CDR3 contains 16 residues. The germline CDR1 and CDR2 sequences are SQVTM and ANQGSEA. The CDR3 sequence is CSVLAGGRSGSFEQYF. The CDR3 DNA, read in part, is TGCAGCGTTCTAGCAGGGGGCAGGAGCGGGAGTTTCGAG.

A word on this clone: Read data end 3 residues before the CDR3 end; the end is taken from the germline J gene. The J gene is TRBJ1-2, the V gene TRBV5-1, with 7 bases lining up with TRBD1. Looked up from germline, CDR1 is SGHRS and CDR2 is YFSETQ. Germline trimming cut 5 bases from V and 2 bases from J; bases unmatched to any gene: 6. This CDR3 has 14 amino acids. The CDR3 loop reads CASRGEGANYGYTF. Partial CDR3 DNA: TGCGCCAGCAGAGGGGAGGGGGCAAACTATGGC. Full variable domain (rest looked up from reference TRBV5-1 and TRBJ1-2): KAGVTQTPRYLIKTRGQQVTLSCSPISGHRSVSWYQQTPGQGLQFLFEYFSETQRNKGNFPGRFSGRQFSNSRSEMNVSTLELGDSALYLCASRGEGANYGYTFGSGTRLTVV.

A note on this clone: The CDR3 end is not reached by the read, which stops 3 residues before it; the germline J gene fills it in. This chain uses TRBV11-3 with TRBJ2-1; 10 bases map to TRBD2. Germline V CDR1 and CDR2: SGHNT, YENEEA. The ends lost 3 bases at V and 4 bases at J; junction bases unmatched: 3. The CDR3 is made up of 15 amino acids. The CDR3 here is CASSLEREGYNEQFF. The sequenced CDR3 bases are TGTGCCAGCAGCTTGGAGCGGGAGGGTTACAATGAG.

Of note for this clone: The CDR3 end is not reached by the read, which stops 3 residues before it; the germline J gene fills it in. The same CDR3 is also encoded by other DNA sequences in this sample. This chain joins TRBV18 and TRBJ2-7, with TRBD1 matching 7 bases. The CDR3 sequence is 16 residues long. From germline, CDR1 is KGHSH and CDR2 LQKENI. V lost 3 bases to trimming and J lost 0 bases; unmatched junction nucleotides: 8. The sequenced CDR3 bases are TGTGCCAGCTCACCCGCCGACAGGGAGCACTCCTACGAG. Protein sequence: CASSPADREHSYE. The full CDR3 protein reads CASSPADREHSYEQYF.

Comments on this clone: The CDR3 extends 3 residues past the end of the read, so its final part is completed from the germline J gene. The chain carries TRBV19 and TRBJ2-5, with 12 bases aligning to TRBD2. With V trimmed by 5 bases and J by 2 bases, 6 bases remained unmatched. CDR3 length equals 16 residues. The germline gives CDR1 LNHDA, CDR2 SQIVND (reference sequence). The CDR3 bases that were read are TGTGCCAGTAGTGCTAGCGGGGGGGCCTGGCAAGAGACC. This codes for CASSASGGAWQET. The whole CDR3 is CASSASGGAWQETQYF.

A remark on this clone: The read ends 3 residues shy of where the CDR3 ends; the end is completed using the germline J gene. The chain has TRBV5-6 and TRBJ2-7, with 9 bases identical to TRBD1. Germline values: CDR1 SGHDT, CDR2 YYEEEE. After removal of 7 bases from V and 1 base from J, the junction contained 6 bases not matched to a gene. The CDR3 totals 14 residues. The DNA read from the CDR3 is TGTGCCAGCGCGGGACAGGGCTTATCCTACGAG. This sequence encodes CASAGQGLSYE. The entire CDR3 sequence reads CASAGQGLSYEQYF. Based on the CDR3 plus reference TRBV5-6 and TRBJ2-7, the full variable domain is DAGVTQSPTHLIKTRGQQVTLRCSPKSGHDTVSWYQQALGQGPQFIFQYYEEEERQRGNFPDRFSGHQFPNYSSELNVNALLLGDSALYLCASAGQGLSYEQYFGPGTRLTVT.